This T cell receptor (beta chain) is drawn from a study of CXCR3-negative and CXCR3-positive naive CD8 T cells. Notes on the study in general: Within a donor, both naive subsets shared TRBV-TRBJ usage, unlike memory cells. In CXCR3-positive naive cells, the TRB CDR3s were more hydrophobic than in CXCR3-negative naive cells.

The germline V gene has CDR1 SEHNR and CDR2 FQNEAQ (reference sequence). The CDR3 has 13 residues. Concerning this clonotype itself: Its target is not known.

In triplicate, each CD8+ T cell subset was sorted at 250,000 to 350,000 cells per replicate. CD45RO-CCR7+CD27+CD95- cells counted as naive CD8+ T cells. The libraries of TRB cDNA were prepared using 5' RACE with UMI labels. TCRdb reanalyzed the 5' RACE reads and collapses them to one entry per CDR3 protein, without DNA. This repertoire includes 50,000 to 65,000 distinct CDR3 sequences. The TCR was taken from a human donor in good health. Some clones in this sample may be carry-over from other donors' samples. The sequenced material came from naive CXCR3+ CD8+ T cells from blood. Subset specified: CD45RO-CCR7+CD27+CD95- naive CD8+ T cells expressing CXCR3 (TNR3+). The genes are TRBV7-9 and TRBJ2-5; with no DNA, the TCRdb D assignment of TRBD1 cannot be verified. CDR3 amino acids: CASSRQGEETQYF.